This passage covers 18 T cell receptor beta chains from one sample sequenced in a study of tissue T cells after allogeneic stem cell transplantation. Data came from immunoSEQ multiplex PCR; TCRdb stores just in-frame clones and leaves some out. The table includes around 4,000 clones, approximately 50% detected once. Time point noted: mouse harvest day 7 after allogeneic transplant. The graft held 10^6 splenic CD5+ T cells and 10^7 T-cell-depleted bone marrow cells. The sequenced sample consisted of gut tissue. Receptors originate from a female BALB/c mouse given C57BL/6 T cells with graft-versus-host disease after an allogeneic hematopoietic cell transplant.

Remarks on this clone: Genes and germline are mouse. The CDR3 bases that were read are TGTGCCAGCTCTCTAAATTCTGGAAATACGCTCTAT. It specifies CASSLNSGNTLY. Given in full, the CDR3 is CASSLNSGNTLYF. The chain links TRBV12-2 to TRBJ1-3; no reliable D call. The CDR3 end is not reached by the read, which stops 1 residue before it; the germline J gene fills it in. The CDR3 covers 13 residues. Germline V lookup: CDR1 SGHLS, CDR2 HYDKME. V shed 1 base and J shed 0 bases, with 3 bases lying between them.

In regard to this clone: The germline and genes are mouse ones. The CDR3 is CASSLRAETLYF. The CDR3 DNA, read in part, is TGTGCCAGCAGTCTTCGTGCAGAAACGCTGTAT. This rearrangement joins TRBV26 to TRBJ2-3; D gene unclear. Coverage ceases 1 residue before the CDR3 finishes, and the germline J gene fills in the end. Germline V gene sequence: CDR1 KGHPV, CDR2 FQNQEV (reference sequence). With 3 bases removed from V and 1 base from J, the gap between germline ends came to 2 bases. The CDR3 is 12 residues long.

For this clone: Gene names are mouse gene names. The read comes to an end 1 residue before the CDR3 does, leaving the germline J gene to fill in the end. The chain employs TRBV13-3 and TRBJ2-5; no clear D. From germline, CDR1 is NNHDY and CDR2 SYVADS. V lost 7 bases to trimming and J lost 4 bases, with 10 bases between them. The CDR3 extends over 12 amino acids. The covered CDR3 bases are TGTGCCAGCGGCCGGGTGGAAGACACCCAGTAC. Residues: CASGRVEDTQY. The full CDR3 sequence reads CASGRVEDTQYF.

As to this clone: Germline and genes here are mouse. The missing CDR3 end, 1 residue past where the read stops, is filled in from the germline J gene. The chain recombines TRBV24 with TRBJ2-7; the match to TRBD2 covers 8 bases. Germline V gives CDR1 KGHTA, CDR2 FRNEEI. The CDR3 sequence is 12 residues long. Trimming at V came to 2 bases and at J to 7 bases, leaving 1 base not matched to a gene. The sequenced part of the CDR3 DNA is TGTGCCAGCAGTCTGGCTGGGGGGGAACAGTAC. Translated: CASSLAGGEQY. The entire CDR3 sequence reads CASSLAGGEQYF.

As regards this clone: Mouse gene names and germline throughout. The read stops 1 residue short of the end of the CDR3; the missing end is completed from the germline J gene. The rearrangement uses TRBV26 and TRBJ1-1; 10 bases are shared with TRBD1. The V segment lost 0 bases and the J segment 11 bases; nucleotides outside the gene matches: 3. This CDR3 contains 13 residues. CDR1 and CDR2 from the germline V gene are KGHPV and FQNQEV (reference sequence). The sequenced part of the CDR3 DNA is TGTGCCAGCAGTCTGTCGGGGACAGGGGTCGTCTTC. It codes for CASSLSGTGVVF. The complete CDR3 sequence is CASSLSGTGVVFF.

Details on this clone: Gene names and germline refer to mouse. Read data end 1 residue before the CDR3 end; the end is taken from the germline J gene. The rearrangement links TRBV12-2 to TRBJ2-5; D is perhaps TRBD1 (7 bases). The CDR3 extends over 15 amino acids. V was trimmed by 0 bases and J by 0 bases, leaving 9 bases between them. Germline lookup yields CDR1 SGHLS and CDR2 HYDKME. Incomplete CDR3 DNA: TGTGCCAGCTCTCTCAGGGGGCGCAACCAAGACACCCAGTAC. It translates to CASSLRGRNQDTQY. The whole CDR3 region reads CASSLRGRNQDTQYF.

About this clone: All gene names here are mouse names. Sequencing ends 1 residue short of the CDR3 end; the germline J gene provides the rest. The V and J genes are TRBV26 and TRBJ2-5; 7 nucleotides agree with TRBD2. Germline lookup yields CDR1 KGHPV and CDR2 FQNQEV (reference sequence). The ends lost 1 base at V and 0 bases at J; junction bases unmatched: 4. The CDR3 extends over 16 amino acids. The CDR3 is CASSLLLGNNQDTQYF. CDR3 DNA, as far as it was read: TGTGCCAGCAGTCTGTTACTGGGGAATAACCAAGACACCCAGTAC.

A note on this clone: Any gene name here is a mouse gene name. The CDR3 loop reads CASSLWGGYNYAEQFF. The part of the CDR3 DNA that was read is TGTGCCAGCTCTCTCTGGGGGGGATATAACTATGCTGAGCAGTTC. This chain connects TRBV12-2 to TRBJ2-1, with TRBD2 identical over 8 bases. The read ends 1 residue shy of where the CDR3 ends; the end is completed using the germline J gene. This CDR3 contains 16 residues. The germline CDR1 and CDR2 sequences are SGHLS and HYDKME. V lost 0 bases to trimming and J lost 0 bases; unmatched junction nucleotides: 3.

To note about this clone: Genes and germline come from the mouse. Incomplete CDR3 DNA: TGTGCCAGCAGTGACTGGGGTGCAGAAACGCTGTAT. Translating it yields CASSDWGAETLY. The whole CDR3 protein is CASSDWGAETLYF. This chain joins TRBV13-1 and TRBJ2-3, with TRBD2 as a possible D gene (5 bases). The sequenced fragment ends 1 residue before the CDR3 boundary, so the rest is inferred from the germline J gene. Germline-derived CDR1 and CDR2 are NSHNY and SYGAGN. There are 13 residues in the CDR3. V gave up 2 bases and J gave up 1 base, with 5 bases separating them.

This clone is medium-sized within its sample. Gene names are mouse gene names. The read ends 1 residue shy of where the CDR3 ends; the end is completed using the germline J gene. This chain links TRBV3 with TRBJ2-7; 8 bases fit TRBD2. Germline V CDR1 and CDR2: SNHLY, FYNGKV (reference sequence). The CDR3 covers 14 residues. Unmatched junction bases numbered 8, after V lost 3 bases and J lost 7 bases. CDR3 loop: CASSLVGGAREQYF. The covered CDR3 bases are TGTGCCAGCAGCTTGGTGGGGGGGGCGCGGGAACAGTAC.

This clone was observed a handful of times. Gene names and germline refer to mouse. With the read ending 1 residue before the CDR3 end, the germline J gene is used to fill in that end. This chain links TRBV13-2 with TRBJ1-1; D is unclear. V shed 0 bases and J shed 4 bases, with 4 bases lying between them. The CDR3 runs 12 residues. Germline V gene lookup returns CDR1 NNHNN and CDR2 SYGAGS (reference sequence). The CDR3 DNA, read in part, is TGTGCCAGCGGTGATGGGGGCACAGAAGTCTTC. Translated, it gives CASGDGGTEVF. The full CDR3 reads CASGDGGTEVFF.

This clone was observed a handful of times. Here the gene names and germline are mouse. The read comes to an end 1 residue before the CDR3 does, leaving the germline J gene to fill in the end. This sequence joins TRBV16 and TRBJ2-7; 8 nucleotides match TRBD2. This CDR3 region has 14 residues. Germline lookup yields CDR1 SGHSA and CDR2 FRNQAP. V shed 3 bases, J shed 4 bases, and the junction held 5 bases outside the gene matches. The sequenced part of the CDR3 DNA is TGTGCAAGCAGCTTCTCGGGGGGGCTTTATGAACAGTAC. It translates to CASSFSGGLYEQY. The entire CDR3 protein reads CASSFSGGLYEQYF.

This clone ranks as large. Mouse gene names and germline throughout. The covered CDR3 bases are TGTGCCAGCAGCCAAGCTGGGCCGGGGCAGCTCTAC. Translation: CASSQAGPGQLY. The full CDR3 reads CASSQAGPGQLYF. The chain recombines TRBV2 with TRBJ2-2; weak D call: TRBD2 (5 bases). The read ends 1 residue before the CDR3 terminus; that terminus is restored from the germline J gene. Germline V gene data show CDR1 as LGHNA and CDR2 as YSYQKL. Between the trimmed V and J ends, which lost 1 base and 8 bases, there was a span of 8 bases. CDR3 length: 13 amino acids.

With regard to this clone: Gene names refer to mouse genes. The CDR3 is cut off 1 residue early in the read; its end comes from the germline J gene. The chain is built from TRBV4 and TRBJ1-1, with 8 bases fitting TRBD1. Germline lookup yields CDR1 LGHDT and CDR2 YNNKQL (reference sequence). This CDR3 contains 17 residues. V lost 5 bases, J lost 0 bases, and 11 bases stayed unmatched. Partial CDR3 DNA: TGTGCCAGCAGCCTACGGACAGGGAAACATGCAAACACAGAAGTCTTC. Amino acids: CASSLRTGKHANTEVF. The complete CDR3 reads CASSLRTGKHANTEVFF.

As regards this clone: Gene names and germline match the mouse. The CDR3 is cut off 1 residue early in the read; its end comes from the germline J gene. The V gene is TRBV26, the J gene TRBJ1-1; 8 nucleotides match TRBD1. V lost 4 bases to trimming and J lost 4 bases; unmatched junction nucleotides: 2. Germline V gene data show CDR1 as KGHPV and CDR2 as FQNQEV (reference sequence). The CDR3 loop spans 13 amino acids. CDR3: CASSRQGPTEVFF. CDR3 DNA (partial): TGTGCCAGCAGTCGACAGGGGCCCACAGAAGTCTTC.

A note on this clone: Any gene name here is a mouse gene name. The observed sequence ends 1 residue before the CDR3 terminus, with the missing tail filled in from the germline J gene. V and J are TRBV26 and TRBJ2-3; TRBD2 matches 11 bases. Trimming took 5 bases from V and 2 from J; bases not matched to a gene: 3. Germline values: CDR1 KGHPV, CDR2 FQNQEV (reference sequence). There are 15 residues in the CDR3. CDR3 region: CASSKGLGVAETLYF. Incomplete CDR3 DNA: TGTGCCAGCAGTAAGGGACTGGGGGTTGCAGAAACGCTGTAT.

Note on this clone: Mouse gene names apply. The read ends 1 residue shy of where the CDR3 ends; the end is completed using the germline J gene. The chain has TRBV16 and TRBJ2-3; D remains unclear. V was clipped by 3 bases and J by 3 bases, with 1 base between them. Looked up from germline, CDR1 is SGHSA and CDR2 is FRNQAP. The CDR3 is made up of 11 amino acids. The sequenced CDR3 bases are TGTGCAAGCAGCTTGGCAGAAACGCTGTAT. It codes for CASSLAETLY. The whole CDR3 is CASSLAETLYF.

Comments on this clone: Mouse germline and gene names are used. Coverage ceases 1 residue before the CDR3 finishes, and the germline J gene fills in the end. The chain recombines TRBV26 with TRBJ2-3; TRBD1 aligns across 7 bases. The CDR3 sequence is 14 residues long. Germline CDR1 and CDR2: KGHPV and FQNQEV (reference sequence). V shed 6 bases and J 2 bases; nucleotides not matched to a gene: 5. The CDR3 is CASRPGQYAETLYF. The covered CDR3 bases are TGTGCCAGCAGACCGGGACAGTATGCAGAAACGCTGTAT.